This TCR beta chain is from a study of blood T cell repertoires in COVID-19. Study information: The United States, Italy and Spain provided the acute and convalescent COVID-19 samples.

Per the authors' pipeline: The authors estimated nucleated cell counts from reference gene primer amplification. Produced via immunoSEQ multiplex PCR; TCRdb's table is partial and in-frame only. V and J calls and clone size are those listed in that table; D and trimming were worked out from the DNA. The sample has roughly 200,000 clones, 88% seen once. Trimming stripped 8 bases from V and 3 bases from J, with 13 bases between. The germline V gene has CDR1 WSHSY and CDR2 SAAADI. The CDR3 length is 14 residues. The TCR originated in a man between 18 and 29 years old with active or convalescent COVID-19. Sequences were obtained from peripheral blood. This chain connects TRBV10-2 to TRBJ2-2, with D possibly TRBD2 on 5 matching bases. The CDR3 DNA is TGCGCCAGCGTTGCAGCGGCCCACACCGGGGAGCTGTTTTTT. It codes for CASVAAAHTGELFF.